The TCR beta chain under discussion was sequenced for a study of blood T cell repertoires in COVID-19. Study-level information: Samples came from the United States, Italy and Spain, spanning acute and convalescent COVID-19. T cells, B-cell-depleted T cells, or PBMCs provided the cDNA or gDNA that served as material.

This CDR3 has 14 residues. The germline V gene encodes CDR1 KGHSH and CDR2 LQKENI. V lost 0 bases, J lost 5 bases, and 10 bases lay in between. Sequencing was performed with immunoSEQ multiplex PCR; in TCRdb, only in-frame clones are kept and a portion is missing. The data show 250,000 to 300,000 clones, roughly 89% seen once. Ages ranged from roughly 18 to 100 years, with residence in some 25 US areas. Participants reported their clinical history, and cohort assignment relied on those reports. The sample comprised PBMCs or T cells enriched from blood (not recorded which). This TCR came from a woman aged 35 to 49 who had recovered from COVID-19. V gene TRBV18 combines with J gene TRBJ1-2; D is unclear. CDR3 protein: CASSPPSSGYGYTF. As DNA, the CDR3 is TGTGCCAGCTCACCACCGTCTTCCGGGTATGGCTACACCTTC.